One sample yielded the 18 T cell receptor beta chains listed below, sequenced in a study of T cell responses to AZD1222 COVID-19 vaccine. The repertoire was sequenced with immunoSEQ multiplex PCR; TCRdb's copy has only in-frame clones and lacks some. The table has more than 95,000 clones, around 83% seen once. The sample was peripheral blood, taken 28 days after the second AZD1222 dose. These receptors all stem from an adult who received the AZD1222 COVID-19 vaccine.

The V gene is TRBV2, the J gene TRBJ1-2, with D unresolved. V lost 7 bases and J 0 bases, leaving 18 bases between the germline ends. This CDR3 is 16 amino acids long. Germline assignment: CDR1 SNHLY and CDR2 FYNNEI. CDR3 bases: TGTGCCAGCACCGGGGTTAAAGTGCCTTCTAACTATGGCTACACCTTC. Residues: CASTGVKVPSNYGYTF.

The chain recombines TRBV2 with TRBJ2-7, with TRBD2 matching 10 bases. CDR3 length: 16 residues. Germline V gene lookup returns CDR1 SNHLY and CDR2 FYNNEI. V shed 6 bases, J shed 3 bases, and the junction held 11 bases outside the gene matches. The CDR3, as DNA: TGTGCCAGCAGGGCAGGGGGAGCGGGGGGGCTCTACGAGCAGTACTTC. Protein product: CASRAGGAGGLYEQYF. Using reference TRBV2 and TRBJ2-7 for the parts outside the CDR3, the full variable domain is EPEVTQTPSHQVTQMGQEVILRCVPISNHLYFYWYRQILGQKVEFLVSFYNNEISEKSEIFDDQFSVERPDGSNFTLKIRSTKLEDSAMYFCASRAGGAGGLYEQYFGPGTRLTVT.

This chain uses TRBV4-1 with TRBJ2-5; no firm D call. The CDR3 loop spans 14 amino acids. Germline assignment: CDR1 MGHRA and CDR2 YSYEKL. The ends were cut back, 0 bases at V and 4 bases at J, with 9 bases in the middle. CDR3 nucleotide sequence: TGCGCCAGCAGCCAAGAATCCCGGTTAGAGACCCAGTACTTC. It translates to CASSQESRLETQYF.

The chain couples TRBV12-5 to TRBJ1-2, with D possibly TRBD1 on 6 matching bases. CDR3 length equals 14 residues. V was trimmed by 4 bases and J by 2 bases, leaving 11 bases between them. The germline V gene encodes CDR1 LGHNT and CDR2 FRNRAP. The CDR3 sequence is CASGYTGWNYGYTF. Written as DNA, the CDR3 is TGTGCTAGTGGTTATACAGGGTGGAACTATGGCTACACCTTC.

The chain couples TRBV7-2 to TRBJ2-7; 7 bases are shared with TRBD1. CDR1 and CDR2 from the germline V gene are SGHTA and FQGNSA. V shed 6 bases and J 9 bases; nucleotides not matched to a gene: 14. This CDR3 has 14 amino acids. This CDR3 reads CASRPTGDVGGQYF. The DNA for the CDR3 is TGTGCCAGCAGGCCAACAGGGGACGTTGGTGGGCAGTACTTC.

CDR3: CASSLRVGYNYNSPLHF. CDR3 nucleotides: TGTGCCAGCAGTCTCAGGGTAGGGTACAACTATAATTCACCCCTCCACTTT. V and J are TRBV28 and TRBJ1-6; D possibly corresponds to TRBD1 (5 bases). The germline V gene has CDR1 MDHEN and CDR2 SYDVKM. Trimming removed 5 bases from V and 3 bases from J, with 17 bases in between. The CDR3 spans 17 residues. The full variable domain, completed using reference TRBV28 and TRBJ1-6, is DVKVTQSSRYLVKRTGEKVFLECVQDMDHENMFWYRQDPGLGLRLIYFSYDVKMKEKGDIPEGYSVSREKKERFSLILESASTNQTSMYLCASSLRVGYNYNSPLHFGNGTRLTVT.

This clone has more than one count but fewer than ten. The CDR3 DNA reads TGTGCCAGCAGTGAAGGTTTGTATCGGCAGGTCCTTGAAGCTAACTATGGCTACACCTTC. This encodes CASSEGLYRQVLEANYGYTF. The V call is TRBV6-1, the J call TRBJ1-2; no clear D. The V gene's germline CDR1 is MNHNS and CDR2 SASEGT. With 1 base removed from V and 0 bases from J, the gap between germline ends came to 24 bases. The CDR3 extends over 20 amino acids.

The chain is built from TRBV11-3 and TRBJ2-2; D is unresolved. The V end was cut by 1 base, the J end by 8 bases, with 8 bases between. CDR1 and CDR2 (germline): SGHNT, YENEEA. The CDR3 length is 13 residues. CDR3 region: CASSLGKGGELFF. In DNA form, the CDR3 reads TGTGCCAGCAGCTTAGGAAAGGGAGGGGAGCTGTTTTTT.

This chain links TRBV5-1 with TRBJ2-2; D possibly corresponds to TRBD2 (6 bases). Germline loops: CDR1 SGHRS, CDR2 YFSETQ. Trimming cost V 6 bases and J 1 base, with 13 bases left between them. CDR3 length equals 15 residues. CDR3 sequence: CASTPGLENTGELFF. The DNA of the CDR3 is TGCGCCAGCACCCCGGGACTGGAGAACACCGGGGAGCTGTTTTTT.

The rearrangement links TRBV6-5 to TRBJ1-2; the match to TRBD1 covers 8 bases. V gave up 6 bases and J gave up 3 bases; unmatched junction bases: 3. CDR3 length equals 13 residues. CDR1 and CDR2 (germline): MNHEY, SVGAGI. The CDR3 reads CASSPDRDYGYTF. CDR3 coding DNA: TGTGCCAGCAGCCCGGACAGGGACTATGGCTACACCTTC.

The rearrangement joins TRBV3-1 (or the pseudogene TRBV3-2) to TRBJ1-4, with D uncertain. This CDR3 comprises 13 residues. V was trimmed by 3 bases and J by 8 bases, leaving 10 bases between them. The germline gives CDR1 LGHDT, CDR2 YNNKEL (reference sequence). CDR3: CASSQSVGEKLFF. For the CDR3, the DNA is TGTGCCAGCAGCCAGTCTGTGGGGGAAAAACTGTTTTTT.

Details on this clone: One end of the junction varies from germline; a read error may be responsible. The CDR3 DNA is TGTGCCAGCAGCTACCCGAGACAGGGGCTCTCTTTT. Its translation: CASSYPRQGLSF. V usage is TRBV5-4 and J usage is TRBJ1-3, with 8 bases identical to TRBD1. CDR3 size: 12 residues. Germline CDR1 reads SGHNT; CDR2 reads YYREEE (reference sequence).

This chain joins TRBV18 and TRBJ1-4; D is possibly TRBD1 (6 bases). The CDR3 is made up of 13 amino acids. The germline gives CDR1 KGHSH, CDR2 LQKENI. V lost 5 bases and J 4 bases, leaving 8 bases between the germline ends. The CDR3 region has the DNA TGTGCCAGCTCATTACAGGGTAATGAAAAACTGTTTTTT. It codes for CASSLQGNEKLFF.

About this clone: Relative to the germline gene, one junction end is altered; a read error may explain this. This chain joins TRBV25-1 and TRBJ2-7; D possibly corresponds to TRBD1 (6 bases). Germline V gene lookup returns CDR1 MGHDK and CDR2 SYGVNS. CDR3 length: 15 amino acids. CDR3 sequence (DNA): TGTGCCAGCAGTGATCACCGCCGGGACACCAATACCATGCACTTC. Its translation is CASSDHRRDTNTMHF.

The chain links TRBV6-6 to TRBJ2-4; maybe TRBD2 (6 bases). Trimming took 5 bases from V and 3 from J, leaving 20 bases between them. The CDR3 totals 17 residues. Germline values: CDR1 MNHNY, CDR2 SVGAGI (reference sequence). The CDR3, as DNA: TGTGCCAGCAGTCCGAGGGACCCCGGGGGTGGCAAAAACATTCAGTACTTC. Its translation: CASSPRDPGGGKNIQYF.

CDR3 sequence reads: CASKDGGFGAGELFF. CDR3 coding DNA: TGTGCCAGCAAGGACGGGGGATTCGGCGCAGGGGAGCTGTTTTTT. The chain links TRBV5-4 to TRBJ2-2; tentatively, D is TRBD2 (6 bases). CDR3 length: 15 residues. Germline V gene sequence: CDR1 SGHNT, CDR2 YYREEE (reference sequence). V was shortened by 6 bases and J by 8 bases, with 20 bases between the two germline ends.

The J gene is TRBJ2-3, the V gene TRBV23-1; D gene uncertain. TRBV23-1 is recorded as an ORF, its role being uncertain. Trimming took 6 bases from V and 6 from J, leaving 13 bases between them. CDR3 length: 13 residues. The CDR3 region has the DNA TGCGCCAGCAGCCCCGGTCTAGTTGATACGCAGTATTTT. It is translated as CASSPGLVDTQYF.

V gene TRBV5-4 combines with J gene TRBJ2-2, with D hard to call. The ends were cut back, 0 bases at V and 2 bases at J, with 11 bases in the middle. The CDR3 is 16 residues long. Germline V gives CDR1 SGHNT, CDR2 YYREEE (reference sequence). As DNA, the CDR3 is TGTGCCAGCAGCTTGGGAGGCCTGATTAACACCGGGGAGCTGTTTTTT. This gives the protein CASSLGGLINTGELFF.